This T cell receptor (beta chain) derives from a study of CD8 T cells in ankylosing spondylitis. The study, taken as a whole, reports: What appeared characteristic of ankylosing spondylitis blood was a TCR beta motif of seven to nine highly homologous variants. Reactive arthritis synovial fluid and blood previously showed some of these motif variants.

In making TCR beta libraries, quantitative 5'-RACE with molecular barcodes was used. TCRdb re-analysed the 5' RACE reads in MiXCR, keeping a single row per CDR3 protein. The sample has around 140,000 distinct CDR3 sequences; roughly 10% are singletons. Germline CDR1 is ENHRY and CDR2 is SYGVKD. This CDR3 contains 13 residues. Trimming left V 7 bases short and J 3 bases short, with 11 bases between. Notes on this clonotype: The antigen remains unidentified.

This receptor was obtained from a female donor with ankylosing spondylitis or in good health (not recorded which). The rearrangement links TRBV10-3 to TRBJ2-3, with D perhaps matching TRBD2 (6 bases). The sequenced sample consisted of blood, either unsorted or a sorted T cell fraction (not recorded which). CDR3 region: CAITAGRTDTQYF. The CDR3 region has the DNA TGTGCCATCACCGCAGGGAGGACAGATACGCAGTATTTT.